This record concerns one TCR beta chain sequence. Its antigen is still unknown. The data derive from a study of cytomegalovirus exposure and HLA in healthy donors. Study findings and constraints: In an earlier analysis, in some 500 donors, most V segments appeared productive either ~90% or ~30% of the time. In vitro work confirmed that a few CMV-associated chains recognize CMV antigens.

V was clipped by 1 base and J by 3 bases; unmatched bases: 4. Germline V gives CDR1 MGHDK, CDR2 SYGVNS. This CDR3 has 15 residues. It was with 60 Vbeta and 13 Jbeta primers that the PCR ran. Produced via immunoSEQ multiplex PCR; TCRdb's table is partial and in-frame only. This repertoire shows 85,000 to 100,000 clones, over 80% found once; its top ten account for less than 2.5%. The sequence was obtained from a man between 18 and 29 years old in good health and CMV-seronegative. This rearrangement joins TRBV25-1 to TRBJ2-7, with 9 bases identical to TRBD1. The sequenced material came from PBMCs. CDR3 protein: CASSESGTGRYEQYF. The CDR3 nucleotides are TGTGCCAGCAGTGAATCCGGGACAGGGCGCTACGAGCAGTACTTC.